These T cell receptor beta chains were read from a single sample in a study of blood T cell repertoires in COVID-19. Sequencing used immunoSEQ multiplex PCR; TCRdb keeps in-frame clones, though not all of them. This table holds 95,000 to 100,000 clones, 90% to 95% found once. Input material: peripheral blood. These receptors were taken from a man aged 45-65 years with acute or convalescent COVID-19. Both conserved end residues are part of each CDR3. The order of the fields is clone size, D gene, J gene, V gene, CDR3 protein, CDR3 DNA. D genes are given only for firm matches. A row's size may be missing; if present it is once, few, many or a size class.

clone size: once; D gene: TRBD1; J gene: TRBJ1-5; V gene: TRBV2; CDR3 protein: CASLGTDNQPQHF; CDR3 DNA: TGTGCCAGCCTGGGGACAGACAATCAGCCCCAGCATTTT
clone size: -; D gene: -; J gene: TRBJ1-4; V gene: TRBV6-5; CDR3 protein: CASRRLATNEKLFF; CDR3 DNA: TGTGCCAGCAGAAGACTAGCAACTAATGAAAAACTGTTTTTT
clone size: few; D gene: TRBD1; J gene: TRBJ1-1; V gene: TRBV7-8; CDR3 protein: CASSPPGQENTEAFF; CDR3 DNA: TGTGCCAGCAGCCCTCCGGGACAGGAGAACACTGAAGCTTTCTTT
clone size: -; D gene: TRBD1; J gene: TRBJ1-5; V gene: TRBV29-1; CDR3 protein: CSVVGGNNQPQHF; CDR3 DNA: TGCAGCGTTGTAGGGGGCAACAATCAGCCCCAGCATTTT
clone size: -; D gene: -; J gene: TRBJ1-2; V gene: TRBV7-9; CDR3 protein: CASSLMGARYGYTF; CDR3 DNA: TGTGCCAGCAGCCTGATGGGGGCGCGGTATGGCTACACCTTC
clone size: once; D gene: -; J gene: TRBJ2-7; V gene: TRBV28; CDR3 protein: CASSLTQDSSYEQYF; CDR3 DNA: TGTGCCAGCAGTTTAACGCAGGACAGCTCCTACGAGCAGTACTTC
clone size: -; D gene: TRBD1; J gene: TRBJ2-7; V gene: TRBV19; CDR3 protein: CASRGQDYEQYF; CDR3 DNA: TGTGCCAGTAGGGGACAGGACTACGAGCAGTACTTC
clone size: -; D gene: TRBD1; J gene: TRBJ1-1; V gene: TRBV19; CDR3 protein: CASSWDRDGREAFF; CDR3 DNA: TGTGCCAGTAGTTGGGACAGGGATGGACGGGAAGCTTTCTTT
clone size: -; D gene: -; J gene: TRBJ1-5; V gene: TRBV28; CDR3 protein: CASSSPGFNQPQHF; CDR3 DNA: TGTGCCAGCAGTTCCCCAGGTTTCAATCAGCCCCAGCATTTT
clone size: -; D gene: -; J gene: TRBJ1-2; V gene: TRBV7-6; CDR3 protein: CASSLEGGYTF; CDR3 DNA: TGTGCCAGCAGCTTGGAGGGCGGCTACACCTTC
clone size: few; D gene: -; J gene: TRBJ1-5; V gene: TRBV10-1; CDR3 protein: CADGENQPQHF; CDR3 DNA: TGCGCCGACGGGGAAAATCAGCCCCAGCATTTT
clone size: -; D gene: TRBD1; J gene: TRBJ2-7; V gene: TRBV18; CDR3 protein: CASSPRQGSHEQYF; CDR3 DNA: TGTGCCAGCTCACCACGACAGGGATCGCACGAGCAGTACTTC
clone size: -; D gene: -; J gene: TRBJ1-2; V gene: TRBV19; CDR3 protein: CASSSRQYGYTF; CDR3 DNA: TGTGCCAGTAGTTCCCGACAGTATGGCTACACCTTC
clone size: once; D gene: TRBD1; J gene: TRBJ2-7; V gene: TRBV4-1; CDR3 protein: CASSQTTGGYEQYF; CDR3 DNA: TGCGCCAGCAGCCAAACCACAGGGGGGTACGAGCAGTACTTC
clone size: -; D gene: -; J gene: TRBJ2-7; V gene: TRBV5-1; CDR3 protein: CASSTAGAYEQYF; CDR3 DNA: TGCGCCAGCAGCACTGCAGGGGCCTACGAGCAGTACTTC
clone size: -; D gene: -; J gene: TRBJ2-1; V gene: TRBV18; CDR3 protein: CASSLRRDSTYNEQFF; CDR3 DNA: TGTGCCAGCTCCCTCCGTCGGGATTCCACCTACAATGAGCAGTTCTTC
clone size: -; D gene: -; J gene: TRBJ1-6; V gene: TRBV6-5; CDR3 protein: CASSYGVGGSPLHF; CDR3 DNA: TGTGCCAGCAGTTACGGGGTCGGAGGTTCACCCCTCCACTTT
clone size: few; D gene: -; J gene: TRBJ1-1; V gene: TRBV5-1; CDR3 protein: CASSLGQALNTEAFF; CDR3 DNA: TGCGCCAGCAGCTTGGGACAAGCCCTGAACACTGAAGCTTTCTTT
clone size: -; D gene: -; J gene: TRBJ2-6; V gene: TRBV29-1; CDR3 protein: CSVVGADGANVLTF; CDR3 DNA: TGCAGCGTGGTGGGGGCTGACGGGGCCAACGTCCTGACTTTC
clone size: once; D gene: -; J gene: TRBJ2-7; V gene: TRBV19; CDR3 protein: CASSPDTGSYEQYF; CDR3 DNA: TGTGCCAGTAGTCCGGACACCGGCTCCTACGAGCAGTACTTC
clone size: -; D gene: -; J gene: TRBJ1-5; V gene: TRBV9; CDR3 protein: CASSGSLDQPQHF; CDR3 DNA: TGTGCCAGCAGCGGCTCCTTAGATCAGCCCCAGCATTTT
clone size: once; D gene: -; J gene: TRBJ1-5; V gene: TRBV7-2; CDR3 protein: CASSFFPGVNQPQHF; CDR3 DNA: TGTGCCAGCAGCTTCTTCCCGGGGGTAAATCAGCCCCAGCATTTT
clone size: -; D gene: -; J gene: TRBJ1-5; V gene: TRBV4-1; CDR3 protein: CASSQAGLGQPQHF; CDR3 DNA: TGCGCCAGCAGCCAGGCAGGGTTGGGTCAGCCCCAGCATTTT
clone size: -; D gene: TRBD1; J gene: TRBJ1-1; V gene: TRBV7-9; CDR3 protein: CASSRTGVNTEAFF; CDR3 DNA: TGTGCCAGCAGCAGGACAGGGGTGAACACTGAAGCTTTCTTT
clone size: -; D gene: TRBD1; J gene: TRBJ1-5; V gene: TRBV18; CDR3 protein: CASSPQGQGYSNQPQHF; CDR3 DNA: TGTGCCAGCTCACCACAGGGACAGGGATATAGCAATCAGCCCCAGCATTTT
clone size: -; D gene: TRBD2; J gene: TRBJ2-1; V gene: TRBV6-5; CDR3 protein: CASSPLAGGHNEQFF; CDR3 DNA: TGTGCCAGCAGCCCACTAGCGGGGGGCCATAATGAGCAGTTCTTC
clone size: -; D gene: TRBD1; J gene: TRBJ1-1; V gene: TRBV19; CDR3 protein: CATKNRGDTEAFF; CDR3 DNA: TGTGCCACCAAGAACAGGGGGGACACTGAAGCTTTCTTT
clone size: -; D gene: TRBD1; J gene: TRBJ1-1; V gene: TRBV3-1/TRBV3-2; CDR3 protein: CASSPGGREAFF; CDR3 DNA: TGTGCCAGCAGTCCAGGGGGCCGTGAAGCTTTCTTT
clone size: -; D gene: -; J gene: TRBJ1-1; V gene: TRBV9; CDR3 protein: CASSPRLGENTEAFF; CDR3 DNA: TGTGCCAGCAGCCCGAGATTAGGGGAGAACACTGAAGCTTTCTTT
clone size: -; D gene: -; J gene: TRBJ2-7; V gene: TRBV19; CDR3 protein: CASSTTGAYEQYF; CDR3 DNA: TGTGCCAGTAGTACTACCGGGGCCTACGAGCAGTACTTC
clone size: -; D gene: -; J gene: TRBJ1-4; V gene: TRBV6-5; CDR3 protein: CASSYSFAGAEEKLFF; CDR3 DNA: TGTGCCAGCAGTTACTCGTTCGCGGGCGCAGAAGAAAAACTGTTTTTT
clone size: -; D gene: -; J gene: TRBJ2-4; V gene: TRBV19; CDR3 protein: CASSISADTIQYF; CDR3 DNA: TGTGCCAGTAGTATTTCCGCCGACACCATTCAGTACTTC
clone size: -; D gene: -; J gene: TRBJ2-7; V gene: TRBV2; CDR3 protein: CASKTTYEQYF; CDR3 DNA: TGTGCCAGCAAGACAACCTACGAGCAGTACTTC
clone size: -; D gene: -; J gene: TRBJ1-1; V gene: TRBV30; CDR3 protein: CAWTAGMNTEAFF; CDR3 DNA: TGTGCCTGGACGGCAGGTATGAACACTGAAGCTTTCTTT
clone size: few; D gene: TRBD1; J gene: TRBJ2-1; V gene: TRBV6-4; CDR3 protein: CASSGDRGSNEQFF; CDR3 DNA: TGTGCCAGCAGCGGGGACAGGGGCTCCAATGAGCAGTTCTTC
clone size: -; D gene: -; J gene: TRBJ1-6; V gene: TRBV6-5; CDR3 protein: CASSYGEGSYNSPLHF; CDR3 DNA: TGTGCCAGCAGTTATGGGGAGGGATCCTATAATTCACCCCTCCACTTT
clone size: -; D gene: -; J gene: TRBJ2-3; V gene: TRBV9; CDR3 protein: CASSPKEGRAKDTQYF; CDR3 DNA: TGTGCCAGCAGCCCAAAGGAGGGCAGGGCAAAAGATACGCAGTATTTT
clone size: -; D gene: -; J gene: TRBJ1-1; V gene: TRBV5-4; CDR3 protein: CASSPPVRLGNTEAFF; CDR3 DNA: TGTGCCAGCAGCCCCCCGGTGAGGCTAGGGAACACTGAAGCTTTCTTT
clone size: few; D gene: -; J gene: TRBJ2-2; V gene: TRBV27; CDR3 protein: CASSSQGPELFF; CDR3 DNA: TGTGCCAGCAGTAGCCAGGGTCCGGAGCTGTTTTTT
clone size: -; D gene: -; J gene: TRBJ2-5; V gene: TRBV30; CDR3 protein: CAWSFGLPGETQYF; CDR3 DNA: TGTGCCTGGAGTTTCGGACTCCCCGGGGAGACCCAGTACTTC
clone size: -; D gene: -; J gene: TRBJ2-5; V gene: TRBV6-2/TRBV6-3; CDR3 protein: CASSRTTETQYF; CDR3 DNA: TGTGCCAGCAGTCGGACTACGGAGACCCAGTACTTC
clone size: -; D gene: -; J gene: TRBJ1-1; V gene: TRBV10-3; CDR3 protein: CAISESRAMNTEAFF; CDR3 DNA: TGTGCCATCAGTGAGTCGCGGGCCATGAACACTGAAGCTTTCTTT
clone size: -; D gene: TRBD1; J gene: TRBJ1-5; V gene: TRBV27; CDR3 protein: CASSMPGQGPKAQHF; CDR3 DNA: TGTGCCAGCAGTATGCCGGGACAGGGTCCGAAGGCCCAGCATTTT
clone size: -; D gene: -; J gene: TRBJ1-5; V gene: TRBV28; CDR3 protein: CASSLPGVGDQPQHF; CDR3 DNA: TGTGCCAGCAGTCTGCCAGGCGTAGGGGATCAGCCCCAGCATTTT
clone size: -; D gene: TRBD1; J gene: TRBJ1-5; V gene: TRBV10-1; CDR3 protein: CARVDRGNQPQHF; CDR3 DNA: TGCGCCAGGGTGGACAGGGGAAATCAGCCCCAGCATTTT
clone size: -; D gene: -; J gene: TRBJ2-1; V gene: TRBV27; CDR3 protein: CASLPRGSQYNEQFF; CDR3 DNA: TGTGCCAGCTTACCCAGGGGTAGCCAATACAATGAGCAGTTCTTC
clone size: once; D gene: -; J gene: TRBJ2-3; V gene: TRBV27; CDR3 protein: CASSLSTFTDTQYF; CDR3 DNA: TGTGCCAGCAGTTTGAGCACCTTCACAGATACGCAGTATTTT
clone size: -; D gene: TRBD1; J gene: TRBJ2-1; V gene: TRBV28; CDR3 protein: CASSSPGQGGNEQFF; CDR3 DNA: TGTGCCAGCAGTTCGCCGGGACAGGGGGGTAATGAGCAGTTCTTC
clone size: -; D gene: TRBD1; J gene: TRBJ1-2; V gene: TRBV6-5; CDR3 protein: CASSYDDRADYGYTF; CDR3 DNA: TGTGCCAGCAGTTACGACGACAGGGCGGACTATGGCTACACCTTC